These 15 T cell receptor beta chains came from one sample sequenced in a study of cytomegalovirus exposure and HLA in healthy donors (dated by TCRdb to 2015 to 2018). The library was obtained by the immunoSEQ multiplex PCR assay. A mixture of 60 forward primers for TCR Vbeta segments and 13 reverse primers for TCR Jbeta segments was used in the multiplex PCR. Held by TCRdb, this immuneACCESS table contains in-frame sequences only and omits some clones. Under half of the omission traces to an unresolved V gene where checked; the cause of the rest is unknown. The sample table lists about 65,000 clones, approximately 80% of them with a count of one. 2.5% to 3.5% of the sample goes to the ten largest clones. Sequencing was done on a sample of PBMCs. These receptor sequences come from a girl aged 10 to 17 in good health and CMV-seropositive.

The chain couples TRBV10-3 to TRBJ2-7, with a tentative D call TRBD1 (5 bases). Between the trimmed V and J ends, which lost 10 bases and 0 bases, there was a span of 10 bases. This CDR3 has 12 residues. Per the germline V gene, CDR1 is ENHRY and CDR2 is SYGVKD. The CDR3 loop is CATQEGSYEQYF. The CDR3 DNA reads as TGTGCCACACAGGAAGGCTCCTACGAGCAGTACTTC.

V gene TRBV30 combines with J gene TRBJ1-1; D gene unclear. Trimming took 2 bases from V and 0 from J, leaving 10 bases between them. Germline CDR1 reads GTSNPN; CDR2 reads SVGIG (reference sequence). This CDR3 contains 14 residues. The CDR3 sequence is CAWSRRRMNTEAFF. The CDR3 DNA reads TGTGCCTGGAGTCGAAGGAGAATGAACACTGAAGCTTTCTTT.

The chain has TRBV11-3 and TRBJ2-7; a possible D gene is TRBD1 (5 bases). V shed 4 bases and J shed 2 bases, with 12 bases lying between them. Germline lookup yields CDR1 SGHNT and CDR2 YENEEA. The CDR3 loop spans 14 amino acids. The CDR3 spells CASSYQGEAYEQYF. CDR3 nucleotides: TGTGCCAGCAGCTACCAGGGCGAGGCCTACGAGCAGTACTTC.

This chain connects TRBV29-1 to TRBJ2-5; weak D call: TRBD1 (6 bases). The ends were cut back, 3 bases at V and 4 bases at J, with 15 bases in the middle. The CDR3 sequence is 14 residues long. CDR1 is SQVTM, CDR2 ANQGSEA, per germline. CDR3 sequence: CSVEDSSIVETQYF. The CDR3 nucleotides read TGCAGCGTTGAGGACAGTTCCATAGTAGAGACCCAGTACTTC. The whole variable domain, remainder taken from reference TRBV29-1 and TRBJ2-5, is SAVISQKPSRDICQRGTSLTIQCQVDSQVTMMFWYRQQPGQSLTLIATANQGSEATYESGFVIDKFPISRPNLTFSTLTVSNMSPEDSSIYLCSVEDSSIVETQYFGPGTRLLVL.

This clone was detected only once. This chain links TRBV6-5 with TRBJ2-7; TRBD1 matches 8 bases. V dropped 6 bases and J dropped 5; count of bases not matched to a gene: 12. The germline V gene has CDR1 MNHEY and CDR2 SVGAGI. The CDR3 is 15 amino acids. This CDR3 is CASSRPGQGSHEQYF. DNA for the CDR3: TGTGCCAGCAGCCGACCCGGACAGGGATCCCACGAGCAGTACTTC.

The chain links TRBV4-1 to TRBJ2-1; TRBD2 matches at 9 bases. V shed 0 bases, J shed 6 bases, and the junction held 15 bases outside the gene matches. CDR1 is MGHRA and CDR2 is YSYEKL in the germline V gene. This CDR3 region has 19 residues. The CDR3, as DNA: TGCGCCAGCAGCCAAGATGATGGGGTATTAGCGGGGGTGTCCAATGAGCAGTTCTTC. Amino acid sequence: CASSQDDGVLAGVSNEQFF.

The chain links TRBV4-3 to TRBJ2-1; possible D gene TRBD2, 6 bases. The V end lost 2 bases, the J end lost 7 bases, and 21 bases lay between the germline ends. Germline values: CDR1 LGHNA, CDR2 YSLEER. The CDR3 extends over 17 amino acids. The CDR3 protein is CASSQFLRGGNENEQFF. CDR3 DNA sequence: TGCGCCAGCAGCCAATTTTTGCGGGGAGGAAATGAAAATGAGCAGTTCTTC.

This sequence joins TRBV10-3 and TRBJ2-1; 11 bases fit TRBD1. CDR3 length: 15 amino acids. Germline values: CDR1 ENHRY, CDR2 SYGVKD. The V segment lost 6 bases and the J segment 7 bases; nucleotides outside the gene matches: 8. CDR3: CAISRDRGNWNEQFF. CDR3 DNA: TGTGCCATCAGCAGGGACAGGGGGAATTGGAATGAGCAGTTCTTC.

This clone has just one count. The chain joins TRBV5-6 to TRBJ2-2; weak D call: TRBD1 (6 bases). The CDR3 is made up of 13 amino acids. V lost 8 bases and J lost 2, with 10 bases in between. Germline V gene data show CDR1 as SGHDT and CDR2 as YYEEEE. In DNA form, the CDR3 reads TGTGCCAGTTGGACAGATAACACCGGGGAGCTGTTTTTT. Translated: CASWTDNTGELFF.

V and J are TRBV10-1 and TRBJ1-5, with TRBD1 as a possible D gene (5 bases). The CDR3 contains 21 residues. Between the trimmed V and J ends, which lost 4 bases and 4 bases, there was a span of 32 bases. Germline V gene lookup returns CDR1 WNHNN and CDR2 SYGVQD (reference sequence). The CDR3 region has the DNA TGCGCCAGCAGTGTAAGTCCTCCGGGGGGACTCCATCGGAGAGTAAATCAGCCCCAGCATTTT. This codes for CASSVSPPGGLHRRVNQPQHF.

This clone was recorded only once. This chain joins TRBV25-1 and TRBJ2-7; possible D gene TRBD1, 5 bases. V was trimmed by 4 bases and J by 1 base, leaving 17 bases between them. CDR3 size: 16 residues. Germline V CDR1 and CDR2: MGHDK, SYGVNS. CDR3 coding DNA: TGTGCCAGCAGTGGACCTCGACAGATGCTTTCCTACGAGCAGTACTTC. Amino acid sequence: CASSGPRQMLSYEQYF.

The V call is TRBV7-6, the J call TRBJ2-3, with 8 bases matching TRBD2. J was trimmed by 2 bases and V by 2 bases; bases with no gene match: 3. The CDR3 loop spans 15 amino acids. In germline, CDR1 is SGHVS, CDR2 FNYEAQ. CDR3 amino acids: CASSLPAGDTDTQYF. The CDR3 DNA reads TGTGCCAGCAGCTTACCAGCGGGAGACACAGATACGCAGTATTTT.

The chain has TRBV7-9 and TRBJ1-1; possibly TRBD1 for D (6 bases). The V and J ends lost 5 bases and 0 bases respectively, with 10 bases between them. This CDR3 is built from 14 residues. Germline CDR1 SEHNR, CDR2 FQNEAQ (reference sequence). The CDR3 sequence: CASSGQLMNTEAFF. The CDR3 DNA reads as TGTGCCAGCAGCGGACAGCTCATGAACACTGAAGCTTTCTTT.

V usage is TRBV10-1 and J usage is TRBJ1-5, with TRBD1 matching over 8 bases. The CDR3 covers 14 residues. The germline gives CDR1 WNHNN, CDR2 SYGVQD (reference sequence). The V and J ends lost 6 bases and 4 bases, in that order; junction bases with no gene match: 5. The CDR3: CASRDGQGNQPQHF. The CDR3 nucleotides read TGCGCCAGCAGGGATGGACAGGGAAATCAGCCCCAGCATTTT.

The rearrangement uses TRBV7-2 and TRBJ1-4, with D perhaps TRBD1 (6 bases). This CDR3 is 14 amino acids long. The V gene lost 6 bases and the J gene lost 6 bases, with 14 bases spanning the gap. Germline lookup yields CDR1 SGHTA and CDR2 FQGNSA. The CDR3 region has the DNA TGTGCCAGCAGGACACAGGGTGCAGATGAAAAACTGTTTTTT. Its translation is CASRTQGADEKLFF.